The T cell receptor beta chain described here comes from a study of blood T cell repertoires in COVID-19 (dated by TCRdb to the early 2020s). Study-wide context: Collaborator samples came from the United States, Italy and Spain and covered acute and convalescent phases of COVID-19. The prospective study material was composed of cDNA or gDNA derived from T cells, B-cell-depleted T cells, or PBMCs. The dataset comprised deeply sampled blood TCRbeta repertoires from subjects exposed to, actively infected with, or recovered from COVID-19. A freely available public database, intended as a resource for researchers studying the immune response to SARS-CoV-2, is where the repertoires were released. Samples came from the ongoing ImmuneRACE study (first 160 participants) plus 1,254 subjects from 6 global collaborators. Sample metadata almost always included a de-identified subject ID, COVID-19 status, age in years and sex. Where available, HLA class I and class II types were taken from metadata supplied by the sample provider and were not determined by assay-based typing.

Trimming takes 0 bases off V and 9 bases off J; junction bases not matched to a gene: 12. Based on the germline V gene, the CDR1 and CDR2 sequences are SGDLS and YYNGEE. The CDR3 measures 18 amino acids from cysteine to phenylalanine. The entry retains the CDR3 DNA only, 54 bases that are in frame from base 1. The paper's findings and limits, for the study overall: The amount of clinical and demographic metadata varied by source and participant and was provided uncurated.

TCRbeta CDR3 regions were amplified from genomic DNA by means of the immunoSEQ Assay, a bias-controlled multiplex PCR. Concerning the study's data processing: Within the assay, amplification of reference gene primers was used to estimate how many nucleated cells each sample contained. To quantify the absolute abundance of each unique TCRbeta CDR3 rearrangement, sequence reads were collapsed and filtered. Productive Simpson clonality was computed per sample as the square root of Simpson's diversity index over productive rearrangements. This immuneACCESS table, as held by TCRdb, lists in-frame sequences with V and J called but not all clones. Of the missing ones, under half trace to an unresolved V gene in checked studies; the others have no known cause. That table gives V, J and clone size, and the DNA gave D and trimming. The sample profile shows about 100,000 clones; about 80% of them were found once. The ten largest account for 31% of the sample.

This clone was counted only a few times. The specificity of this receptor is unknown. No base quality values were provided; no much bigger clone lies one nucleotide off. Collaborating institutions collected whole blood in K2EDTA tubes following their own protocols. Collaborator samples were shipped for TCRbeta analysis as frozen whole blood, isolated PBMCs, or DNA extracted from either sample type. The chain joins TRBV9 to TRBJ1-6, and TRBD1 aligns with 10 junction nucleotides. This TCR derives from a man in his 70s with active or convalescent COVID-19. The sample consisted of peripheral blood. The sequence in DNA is TGTGCCAGCAGCGTAGAGGGACAGGGGCCCTGGCTGAGTTCACCCCTCCACTTT. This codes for CASSVEGQGPWLSSPLHF. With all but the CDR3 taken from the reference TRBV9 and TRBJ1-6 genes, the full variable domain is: DSGVTQTPKHLITATGQRVTLRCSPRSGDLSVYWYQQSLDQGLQFLIQYYNGEERAKGNILERFSAQQFPDLHSELNLSSLELGDSALYFCASSVEGQGPWLSSPLHFGNGTRLTVT.